The 10 T cell receptor beta chains presented below share a single source sample, sequenced in a study of CD8+CD57+ T cells in acquired aplastic anemia. CDR3 and TCR beta VDJ profiling relied on a genomic DNA template. One entry per CDR3 protein, called by TCRdb with MiXCR from the reads. The table shows about 160,000 distinct CDR3 sequences, with 60% to 80% occurring only once. Patients sequenced had flow cytometry evidence of CD8+CD57+ cell expansion. Source material: sorted CD4+, CD8+, or CD8+CD57+ T cells (not recorded which) from PBMCs. These receptors all stem from a human donor with aplastic anemia.

The V gene is TRBV12-3 or TRBV12-4, the J gene TRBJ2-7; TRBD1 matches 7 bases. Unmatched junction bases numbered 4, after V lost 5 bases and J lost 3 bases. The CDR3 length is 13 residues. The DNA of the CDR3 is TGTGCCAGCAGTGTAACAGGGGTCTACGAGCAGTACTTC. Amino acid sequence: CASSVTGVYEQYF.

The chain recombines TRBV5-6 with TRBJ1-2; unclear D gene. CDR1 and CDR2 (germline): SGHDT, YYEEEE. Trimming took off 4 bases at V and 4 bases at J, with 17 bases between the two ends. CDR3 length: 15 amino acids. The CDR3 sequence: CASSLIWEVSYGYTF. CDR3 coding DNA: TGTGCCAGCAGCCTTATATGGGAGGTGAGCTATGGCTACACCTTC. Drawing the rest from reference TRBV5-6 and TRBJ1-2, the complete variable domain is DAGVTQSPTHLIKTRGQQVTLRCSPKSGHDTVSWYQQALGQGPQFIFQYYEEEERQRGNFPDRFSGHQFPNYSSELNVNALLLGDSALYLCASSLIWEVSYGYTFGSGTRLTVV.

The chain joins TRBV10-1 to TRBJ2-7, with unresolved D. The CDR3 runs to 14 residues. Germline V gene lookup returns CDR1 WNHNN and CDR2 SYGVQD (reference sequence). V shed 0 bases and J shed 2 bases, with 8 bases lying between them. The DNA for the CDR3 is TGCGCCAGCAGTGAGTCGATGGGGACCTACGAGCAGTACTTC. Translating it yields CASSESMGTYEQYF.

V and J are TRBV15 and TRBJ2-7; D is uncertain. The CDR3 covers 14 residues. Trimming removed 1 base at V and 3 bases at J, with 10 bases between. Per the germline V gene, CDR1 is LNHNV and CDR2 is YYDKDF (reference sequence). This CDR3 reads CATSRVQNDYEQYF. CDR3 nucleotide sequence: TGTGCCACCAGCAGAGTTCAGAATGACTACGAGCAGTACTTC. The full variable domain, rest sourced from reference TRBV15 and TRBJ2-7, is DAMVIQNPRYQVTQFGKPVTLSCSQTLNHNVMYWYQQKSSQAPKLLFHYYDKDFNNEADTPDNFQSRRPNTSFCFLDIRSPGLGDTAMYLCATSRVQNDYEQYFGPGTRLTVT.

The rearrangement joins TRBV5-1 to TRBJ2-3; D may correspond to TRBD1 or TRBD2 (6 bases each). Between the trimmed V and J ends, which lost 1 base and 1 base, there was a span of 10 bases. Germline V gives CDR1 SGHRS, CDR2 YFSETQ. The CDR3 totals 15 residues. The CDR3 nucleotides read TGCGCCAGCAGCTTGTCTAGGGGGGGCACAGATACGCAGTATTTT. This codes for CASSLSRGGTDTQYF.

V gene TRBV7-9 combines with J gene TRBJ2-1; D unresolved. The V gene lost 4 bases and the J gene lost 6 bases, with 13 bases spanning the gap. Germline V gene lookup returns CDR1 SEHNR and CDR2 FQNEAQ (reference sequence). The CDR3 length is 14 residues. CDR3 sequence (DNA): TGTGCCAGCAGCTCCGAGACCCGTCGCAATGAGCAGTTCTTC. It yields the protein CASSSETRRNEQFF.

The V gene is TRBV7-8, the J gene TRBJ2-7; 7 positions match TRBD1. This CDR3 spans 15 amino acids. CDR1 is SGHVS, CDR2 FQNEAQ, per germline. Trimming at V came to 1 base and at J to 3 bases, leaving 6 bases not matched to a gene. The CDR3 region is CASSLEGQLDYEQYF. The DNA of the CDR3 is TGTGCCAGCAGCTTAGAGGGACAGTTAGACTACGAGCAGTACTTC.

This clonotype was seen once. At one of its ends the junction is not consistent with the germline gene, which may arise from a read error. This chain connects TRBV5-4 to TRBJ2-1, with TRBD2 identical over 8 bases. Per the germline V gene, CDR1 is SGHNT and CDR2 is YYREEE (reference sequence). The length of the CDR3 is 15 residues. The CDR3 DNA reads TGTGCCAGCAGCCCCGATCAGCGGGGGTACAGTGAGCAGTTCTTC. This sequence encodes CASSPDQRGYSEQFF. The entire variable domain, with the rest obtained from reference TRBV5-4 and TRBJ2-1, is as follows: ETGVTQSPTHLIKTRGQQVTLRCSSQSGHNTVSWYQQALGQGPQFIFQYYREEENGRGNFPPRFSGLQFPNYSSELNVNALELDDSALYLCASSPDQRGYSEQFFGPGTRLTVL.

In its sample, this clonotype was seen once. The J gene is TRBJ1-1, the V gene TRBV15; no clear D. This CDR3 spans 15 amino acids. The V end lost 3 bases, the J end lost 11 bases, and 22 bases lay between the germline ends. From germline, CDR1 is LNHNV and CDR2 YYDKDF (reference sequence). The CDR3 sequence is CATSSSPAAVKTAFF. CDR3 nucleotides: TGTGCCACCAGCAGCTCCCCCGCGGCAGTAAAGACGGCTTTCTTT. Combining the CDR3 with reference TRBV15 and TRBJ1-1 gives the whole variable domain DAMVIQNPRYQVTQFGKPVTLSCSQTLNHNVMYWYQQKSSQAPKLLFHYYDKDFNNEADTPDNFQSRRPNTSFCFLDIRSPGLGDTAMYLCATSSSPAAVKTAFFGQGTRLTVV.

The chain carries TRBV29-1 and TRBJ2-5, with TRBD2 matching 8 bases. After removal of 4 bases from V and 11 bases from J, the junction contained 12 bases not matched to a gene. There are 13 residues in the CDR3. Germline values: CDR1 SQVTM, CDR2 ANQGSEA. The CDR3 spells CSVVRQGSGGQYF. For the CDR3, the DNA is TGCAGCGTTGTGCGGCAGGGCTCGGGAGGGCAGTACTTC. Full variable domain (missing parts from reference TRBV29-1 and TRBJ2-5): SAVISQKPSRDICQRGTSLTIQCQVDSQVTMMFWYRQQPGQSLTLIATANQGSEATYESGFVIDKFPISRPNLTFSTLTVSNMSPEDSSIYLCSVVRQGSGGQYFGPGTRLLVL.